These T cell receptor beta chains were read from a single sample in a study of T cells expressing NK-cell markers. Each CDR3 protein gets one entry in TCRdb, which reprocessed the 5' RACE reads and gives no DNA. The sample's table shows more than 90,000 distinct CDR3 sequences. Sample: blood T cells: a sorted CD56 or NKG2C T cell subset, CD4+ or CD8+ T cells, or bulk PBMC T cells (not recorded which). These receptors came from a woman between 18 and 70 years old in good health. CDR3s include the opening cysteine and the closing phenylalanine or tryptophan.

v_gene: TRBV19
j_gene: TRBJ2-1
CDR3aa: CASSMGTIYNEQFF

v_gene: TRBV12-3/TRBV12-4
j_gene: TRBJ1-3
CDR3aa: CASSLPTPGNTIYF

v_gene: TRBV15
j_gene: TRBJ2-5
CDR3aa: CATAAGETQYF

v_gene: TRBV9
j_gene: TRBJ2-1
CDR3aa: CASSLGGTLYNEQFF

v_gene: TRBV28
j_gene: TRBJ1-1
CDR3aa: CASRPSGTINTEAFF

v_gene: TRBV6-1
j_gene: TRBJ1-1
CDR3aa: CASSPEPGQVNTEAFF

v_gene: TRBV20-1
j_gene: TRBJ2-3
CDR3aa: CSARGRKQGAGTDTQYF

v_gene: TRBV12-3/TRBV12-4
j_gene: TRBJ1-1
CDR3aa: CASISDTLNTEAFF

v_gene: TRBV6-5
j_gene: TRBJ2-3
CDR3aa: CASSYSGEGDTQYF

v_gene: TRBV7-8
j_gene: TRBJ1-4
CDR3aa: CASQQGAPTNEKLFF

v_gene: TRBV12-3/TRBV12-4
j_gene: TRBJ1-2
CDR3aa: CASSIGGVYGYTF

v_gene: TRBV30
j_gene: TRBJ1-3
CDR3aa: CAWSASLGNTIYF

v_gene: TRBV19
j_gene: TRBJ2-7
CDR3aa: CASSWGDSYEQYF

v_gene: TRBV5-4
j_gene: TRBJ2-5
CDR3aa: CASNDGQETQYF

v_gene: TRBV19
j_gene: TRBJ2-1
CDR3aa: CASSIDATIYNEQFF

v_gene: TRBV27
j_gene: TRBJ2-3
CDR3aa: CASSLQRDETHTQYF

v_gene: TRBV9
j_gene: TRBJ1-3
CDR3aa: CASSVGDGNTIYF

v_gene: TRBV7-2
j_gene: TRBJ2-7
CDR3aa: CASSLDATVPYEQYF

v_gene: TRBV20-1
j_gene: TRBJ2-3
CDR3aa: CSARDPLGFQGPDTQYF

v_gene: TRBV7-3
j_gene: TRBJ1-6
CDR3aa: CASSPDGGHSPLHF

v_gene: TRBV29-1
j_gene: TRBJ1-2
CDR3aa: CSVEDPAERFNYGYTF